Listed here is a single T cell receptor (beta chain). Study processing details: Using reference gene primer amplification, nucleated cell counts were estimated. Data came from immunoSEQ multiplex PCR; TCRdb stores just in-frame clones and leaves some out. The D gene and trimming were derived from the DNA, and the V and J assignments and clone size from that table. In the table there are over 400,000 clones, 70% to 90% of which are singletons. The data were taken from a study of blood T cell repertoires in COVID-19. Study information: Acute-phase and convalescent COVID-19 samples originated in the United States, Italy and Spain. PBMCs, B-cell-depleted T cells, or T cells provided the cDNA or gDNA that made up the material.

The CDR3 loop spans 14 amino acids. Germline CDR1 is GTSNPN and CDR2 is SVGIG (reference sequence). Trimming took 2 bases from V and 5 from J, leaving 13 bases between them. The sample consisted of peripheral blood. The chain combines TRBV30 with TRBJ1-5, with D maybe TRBD1 (6 bases). The source is a human donor in a cohort sampled during active COVID-19. CDR3 residues: CAWSRGAIDQPQHF. In nucleotides, the CDR3 is TGTGCCTGGAGTCGGGGGGCGATCGATCAGCCCCAGCATTTT.